One and the same sample provided the 12 T cell receptor beta chains below, sequenced in a study of T cells in Graves' hyperthyroidism and ophthalmopathy (dated by TCRdb to the late 2010s). The library relied on multiplex PCR. The sequencer was an Illumina HiSeq 2000. The TCR beta CDR3 regions were amplified from the RNA transcripts. The first round of RT-PCR for the TCR CDR3 was performed with the HTBI primer set and the Qiagen OneStep RT-PCR kit. Using fastp at Q25 and MiXCR, TCRdb reprocessed the public reads and kept productive beta chains. Duplicate CDR3 protein sequences are folded into a single record with the most common DNA and genes. The sample table shows about 210,000 distinct CDR3 sequences, and roughly a sixth are seen once. 50% of the sample belongs to the ten largest clones. The specimen was blood. The origin of the receptors is a man aged 45 to 65 with Graves' hyperthyroidism.

The sample holds a few counts of this clonotype. This rearrangement joins TRBV3-1 to TRBJ1-6; D is unresolved. This CDR3 contains 15 residues. The germline V gene encodes CDR1 LGHDT and CDR2 YNNKEL (reference sequence). V gave up 2 bases and J gave up 5 bases, with 10 bases separating them. CDR3 bases: TGTGCCAGCAGCCAACCCGGGATTAATAATTCACCCCTCCACTTT. Translated: CASSQPGINNSPLHF.

For this clonotype: This could be a read error, since a much larger clone is one nucleotide away. V and J are TRBV7-3 and TRBJ1-1; no clear D. From germline, CDR1 is SGHTA and CDR2 FQGTGA. The CDR3 runs to 13 residues. The V gene lost 2 bases and the J gene lost 1 base, with 5 bases spanning the gap. Here the CDR3 reads CASSLHENTEAFF. The CDR3 DNA reads as TGTGCCAGCAGCTTACACGAGAACACTGAAGCTTTCTTT.

This clonotype was observed many times. The gene calls are TRBV20-1 and TRBJ2-7; 14 nucleotides match TRBD2. The CDR3 extends over 17 amino acids. J gave up 1 base and V 3 bases, and 8 bases lay outside the gene matches. Germline CDR1 and CDR2: DFQATT and SNEGSKA (reference sequence). The CDR3 DNA follows: TGCAGTGCTAGCGCCGGACTAGCGGGAGGTCTTTCCTACGAGCAGTACTTC. This sequence encodes CSASAGLAGGLSYEQYF.

In its sample, this clonotype was seen a few times. V is TRBV11-3 and J is TRBJ2-1; D is possibly TRBD1 (6 bases). V lost 3 bases and J lost 5, with 14 bases in between. In germline, CDR1 is SGHNT, CDR2 YENEEA. The CDR3 totals 15 residues. CDR3: CASSLHRANDNEQFF. The CDR3 coding sequence is TGTGCCAGCAGCTTGCACAGGGCCAACGACAATGAGCAGTTCTTC.

The chain uses TRBV28 and TRBJ1-5; 9 bases line up with TRBD1. J lost 3 bases, V lost 5 bases, and 5 bases had no gene match. The CDR3 contains 15 residues. The V gene's germline CDR1 is MDHEN and CDR2 SYDVKM. Written as DNA, the CDR3 is TGTGCCAGCAGTACGCGACAGGGGGTCAATCAGCCCCAGCATTTT. Translation gives CASSTRQGVNQPQHF. Filled out from reference TRBV28 and TRBJ1-5, the complete variable domain reads DVKVTQSSRYLVKRTGEKVFLECVQDMDHENMFWYRQDPGLGLRLIYFSYDVKMKEKGDIPEGYSVSREKKERFSLILESASTNQTSMYLCASSTRQGVNQPQHFGDGTRLSIL.

This clonotype was picked up many times. The V gene is TRBV5-1, the J gene TRBJ2-7, with D perhaps matching TRBD2 (5 bases). V lost 0 bases, J lost 0 bases, and 10 bases lay in between. This CDR3 comprises 15 residues. Germline-derived CDR1 and CDR2 are SGHRS and YFSETQ. The CDR3, as DNA: TGCGCCAGCAGCTTGGCCCTCGGGGACTCCTACGAGCAGTACTTC. It is translated as CASSLALGDSYEQYF. Full variable domain (remainder filled in from reference TRBV5-1 and TRBJ2-7): KAGVTQTPRYLIKTRGQQVTLSCSPISGHRSVSWYQQTPGQGLQFLFEYFSETQRNKGNFPGRFSGRQFSNSRSEMNVSTLELGDSALYLCASSLALGDSYEQYFGPGTRLTVT.

This clonotype was detected a few times. The J gene is TRBJ1-1, the V gene TRBV2, with a weak D call TRBD1 (6 bases). CDR1 is SNHLY, CDR2 FYNNEI, per germline. The CDR3 consists of 15 residues. Trimming pared 6 bases from V and 6 bases from J, leaving 20 bases between. CDR3 amino acids: CASRGDRIKGAEAFF. CDR3 sequence (DNA): TGTGCCAGCAGGGGTGACAGGATTAAGGGCGCTGAAGCTTTCTTT. The full variable domain, in which reference TRBV2 and TRBJ1-1 provide the parts outside the CDR3, is EPEVTQTPSHQVTQMGQEVILRCVPISNHLYFYWYRQILGQKVEFLVSFYNNEISEKSEIFDDQFSVERPDGSNFTLKIRSTKLEDSAMYFCASRGDRIKGAEAFFGQGTRLTVV.

CDR3 in amino acids: CAIRGPSYEQYF. The CDR3 DNA reads as TGTGCCATCAGGGGCCCCTCCTACGAGCAGTACTTC. This rearrangement joins TRBV10-3 to TRBJ2-7; D is undetermined. With 6 bases removed from V and 0 bases from J, the gap between germline ends came to 6 bases. From germline, CDR1 is ENHRY and CDR2 SYGVKD. This CDR3 is built from 12 residues.

This clonotype occurred many times. V usage is TRBV18 and J usage is TRBJ2-2; D is undetermined. V dropped 1 base and J dropped 5 bases, with 5 bases sitting between them. Germline CDR1 is KGHSH and CDR2 is LQKENI. CDR3 size: 13 residues. CDR3 sequence reads: CASSPQKTGELFF. DNA for the CDR3: TGTGCCAGCTCACCACAGAAGACCGGGGAGCTGTTTTTT.

The table lists this clonotype with many counts. The rearrangement joins TRBV5-1 to TRBJ2-7; TRBD2 agrees at 12 bases. Germline values: CDR1 SGHRS, CDR2 YFSETQ. J gave up 1 base and V 4 bases, and 9 bases lay outside the gene matches. The CDR3 is 17 residues long. The CDR3 region has the DNA TGCGCCAGCAGCGTAGGCCCAGGACTAGCGGGATCCTACGAGCAGTACTTC. As protein: CASSVGPGLAGSYEQYF.

V is TRBV5-1 and J is TRBJ1-2; 8 nucleotides align to TRBD1. Germline values: CDR1 SGHRS, CDR2 YFSETQ. V shed 4 bases and J 6 bases; nucleotides not matched to a gene: 2. The CDR3 is 12 amino acids. The CDR3 DNA follows: TGCGCCAGCAGCACGACAGGGGATGGCTACACCTTC. Translation: CASSTTGDGYTF.

The sample holds a few counts of this clonotype. The chain joins TRBV6-1 to TRBJ2-1; 13 nucleotides agree with TRBD2. The CDR3 spans 15 residues. Trimming cost V 5 bases and J 11 bases; bases outside gene matches: 9. Germline V gene lookup returns CDR1 MNHNS and CDR2 SASEGT. The CDR3 reads CASSSPGLAGSKQFF. CDR3 DNA sequence: TGTGCCAGCAGTTCACCGGGACTAGCGGGGTCAAAGCAGTTCTTC.